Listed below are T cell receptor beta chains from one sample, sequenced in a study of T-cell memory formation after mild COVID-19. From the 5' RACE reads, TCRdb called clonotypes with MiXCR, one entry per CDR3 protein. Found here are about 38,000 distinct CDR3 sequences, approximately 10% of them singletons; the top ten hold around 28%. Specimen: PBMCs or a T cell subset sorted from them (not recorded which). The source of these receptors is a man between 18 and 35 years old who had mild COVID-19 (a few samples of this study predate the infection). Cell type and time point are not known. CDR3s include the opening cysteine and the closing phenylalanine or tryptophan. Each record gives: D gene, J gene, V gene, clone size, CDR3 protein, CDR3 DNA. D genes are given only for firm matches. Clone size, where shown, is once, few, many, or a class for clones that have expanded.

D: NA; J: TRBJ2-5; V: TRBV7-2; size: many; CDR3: CASSLGLFQETQYF; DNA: TGTGCCAGCAGCTTAGGACTGTTTCAAGAGACCCAGTACTTC
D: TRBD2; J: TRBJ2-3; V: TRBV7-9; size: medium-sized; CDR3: CASSRQRSAGTDTQYF; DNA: TGTGCCAGCAGCCGGCAACGATCAGCGGGGACAGATACGCAGTATTTT
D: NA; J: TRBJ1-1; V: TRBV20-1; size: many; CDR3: CSARDRLGYTEAFF; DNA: TGCAGTGCTAGAGATCGGCTGGGGTACACTGAAGCTTTCTTT
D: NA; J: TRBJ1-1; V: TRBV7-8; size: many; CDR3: CASSLYQHAEAFF; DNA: TGTGCCAGCAGCCTTTACCAGCACGCTGAAGCTTTCTTT
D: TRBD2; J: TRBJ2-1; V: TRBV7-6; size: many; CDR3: CASSPILSGGAFNEQFF; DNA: TGTGCCAGCAGCCCCATATTGAGCGGGGGGGCATTCAATGAGCAGTTCTTC
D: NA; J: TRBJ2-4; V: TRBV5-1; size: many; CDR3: CASSPAGPGDIQYF; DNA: TGCGCCAGCAGCCCGGCAGGTCCGGGAGACATTCAGTACTTC
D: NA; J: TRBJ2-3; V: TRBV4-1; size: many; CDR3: CASSQEGYPSTDTQYF; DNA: TGCGCCAGCAGCCAAGAGGGCTATCCTTCCACAGATACGCAGTATTTT
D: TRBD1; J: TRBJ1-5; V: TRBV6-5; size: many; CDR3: CASSYFPPGQIYNQPQHF; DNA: TGTGCCAGCAGTTACTTCCCCCCGGGACAGATTTACAATCAGCCCCAGCATTTT
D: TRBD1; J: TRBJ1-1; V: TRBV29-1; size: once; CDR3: CSARLDRLNTEAFF; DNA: TGCAGCGCACGACTGGACAGGTTGAACACTGAAGCTTTCTTT
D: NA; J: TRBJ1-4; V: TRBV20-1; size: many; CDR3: CSARWATNEKLFF; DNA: TGCAGTGCAAGATGGGCAACTAATGAAAAACTGTTTTTT
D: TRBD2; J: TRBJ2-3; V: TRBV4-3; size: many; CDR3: CASSLLSGGADTQYF; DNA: TGCGCCAGCAGCTTACTTAGCGGGGGGGCAGATACGCAGTATTTT
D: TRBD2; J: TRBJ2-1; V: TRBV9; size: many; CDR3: CASSGGGFPSYNEQFF; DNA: TGTGCCAGCAGCGGGGGGGGATTCCCCTCCTACAATGAGCAGTTCTTC
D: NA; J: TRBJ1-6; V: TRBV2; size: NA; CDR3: CASQGSNNSPLHF; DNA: TGTGCCAGCCAAGGAAGTAATAATTCACCCCTCCACTTT
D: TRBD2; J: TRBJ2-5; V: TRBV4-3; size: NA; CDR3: CASSPIAGAETQYF; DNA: TGCGCCAGCAGCCCCATAGCGGGAGCAGAGACCCAGTACTTC
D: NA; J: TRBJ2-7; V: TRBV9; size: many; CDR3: CASSVDSQYSYEQYF; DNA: TGTGCCAGCAGCGTAGATTCCCAATACTCCTACGAGCAGTACTTC
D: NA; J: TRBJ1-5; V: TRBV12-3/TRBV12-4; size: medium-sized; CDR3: CASSPQGYAQHF; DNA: TGTGCCAGCAGTCCGCAGGGCTACGCCCAGCATTTT
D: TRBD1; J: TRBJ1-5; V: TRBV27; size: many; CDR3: CASSSQGAGSNQPQHF; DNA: TGTGCCAGCAGTTCCCAGGGGGCAGGGAGCAATCAGCCCCAGCATTTT
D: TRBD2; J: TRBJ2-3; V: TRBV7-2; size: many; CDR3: CASSSRLAELSDTQYF; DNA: TGTGCCAGCAGCTCCCGACTAGCGGAACTTTCAGATACGCAGTATTTT
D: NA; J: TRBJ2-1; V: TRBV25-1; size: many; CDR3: CASSDDGFSYNEQFF; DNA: TGTGCCAGCAGTGACGACGGATTCTCCTACAATGAGCAGTTCTTC
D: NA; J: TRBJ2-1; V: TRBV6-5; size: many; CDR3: CASSYSSEEQFF; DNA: TGTGCCAGCAGTTACTCTTCGGAAGAGCAGTTCTTC
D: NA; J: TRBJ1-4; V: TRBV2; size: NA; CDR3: CASSANSWEKLFF; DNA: TGTGCCAGCAGCGCGAACAGCTGGGAAAAACTGTTTTTT
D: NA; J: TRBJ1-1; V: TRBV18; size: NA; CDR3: CASSPREANTEAFF; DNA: TGTGCCAGCTCACCGCGGGAGGCGAACACTGAAGCTTTCTTT
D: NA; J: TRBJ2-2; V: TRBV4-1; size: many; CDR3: CASSRVPGELFF; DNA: TGCGCCAGCAGCCGAGTCCCCGGGGAGCTGTTTTTT
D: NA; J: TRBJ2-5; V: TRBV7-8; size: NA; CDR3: CASSLALAQGVQYF; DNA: TGTGCCAGCAGCTTAGCTTTAGCACAAGGGGTCCAGTACTTC
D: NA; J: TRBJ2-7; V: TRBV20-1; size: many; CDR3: CSGGGWVTGAIYEQYF; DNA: TGCAGTGGGGGAGGGTGGGTGACAGGGGCCATCTACGAGCAGTACTTC
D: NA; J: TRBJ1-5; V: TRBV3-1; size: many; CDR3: CASSSQGHQPQHF; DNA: TGTGCCAGCAGCTCCCAGGGTCATCAGCCCCAGCATTTT
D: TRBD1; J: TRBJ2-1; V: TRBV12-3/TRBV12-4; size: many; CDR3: CASSHRTGPPSYNEQFF; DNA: TGTGCCAGCAGTCACCGGACAGGGCCCCCCTCCTACAATGAGCAGTTCTTC
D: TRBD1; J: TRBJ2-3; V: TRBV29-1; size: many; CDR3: CSVETWDRGLLAQDTQYF; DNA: TGCAGCGTTGAGACTTGGGACAGGGGACTCCTAGCACAAGATACGCAGTATTTT
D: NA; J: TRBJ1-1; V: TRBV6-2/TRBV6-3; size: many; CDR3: CATAAWAEAFF; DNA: TGTGCCACCGCCGCCTGGGCCGAAGCTTTCTTT
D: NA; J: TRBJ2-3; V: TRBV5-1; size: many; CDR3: CASRAFGEYTQYF; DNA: TGCGCCAGCAGGGCGTTCGGGGAATATACGCAGTATTTT
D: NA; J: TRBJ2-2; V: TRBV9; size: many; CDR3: CASSVGQTGELFF; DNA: TGTGCCAGCAGCGTAGGCCAAACCGGGGAGCTGTTTTTT